Each of the 25 T cell receptor beta chains below was sequenced from the same sample in a study of regulatory T cells in long-lasting Graves disease. iRepertoire HTBI primers and Arm-PCR of CDR3 regions built TCR beta libraries. TCRdb reprocessed the multiplex PCR reads with MiXCR, giving one entry per CDR3 protein. The sample includes about 540,000 distinct CDR3 sequences, around an eighth of them seen just once. The time point is: newly diagnosed GD, antithyroid drugs for less than 3 months. There was RNA extracted from PBMCs, and the TCR library was made from it. The sample also formed part of further work on T cells in Graves' hyperthyroidism and ophthalmopathy.

Sequenced here: peripheral blood mononuclear cells (PBMCs), sampled at new diagnosis, from a patient treated with antithyroid drugs. These receptors all stem from a young man with Graves disease.

There are many counts of this clonotype. The CDR3 end shows no conserved phenylalanine or tryptophan, and so a read error is likely. V usage is TRBV11-2 and J usage is TRBJ2-5, with TRBD1 identical over 9 bases. There are 15 residues in the CDR3. Trimming removed 2 bases from V and 2 bases from J; junction bases left unmatched: 3. Germline V gene data show CDR1 as SGHAT and CDR2 as FQNNGV. The CDR3 bases are TGTGCCAGCAGCTTAAACAGGGGGCAGCAAGAGACCCAGTACTCC. It yields the protein CASSLNRGQQETQYS.

At least ten counts were recorded for this clonotype. The chain has TRBV5-1 and TRBJ2-5; D not certain. From germline, CDR1 is SGHRS and CDR2 YFSETQ. Trimming took off 1 base at V and 5 bases at J, with 12 bases between the two ends. The CDR3 consists of 14 residues. DNA of the CDR3: TGCGCCAGCAGCTTGACGGGTACATTGGAGACCCAGTACTTC. Translating it yields CASSLTGTLETQYF.

The table lists this clonotype with many counts. This chain links TRBV29-1 with TRBJ1-1, with D possibly being TRBD1 (6 bases). CDR1 and CDR2 from the germline V gene are SQVTM and ANQGSEA. The CDR3 runs to 12 residues. V was trimmed by 7 bases and J by 6 bases, leaving 15 bases between them. Here the CDR3 reads CSADRSGSEAFF. CDR3 sequence (DNA): TGCAGCGCCGACAGGTCGGGGTCTGAAGCTTTCTTT.

This clonotype was detected ten times or more. The chain has TRBV7-2 and TRBJ2-4, with D perhaps TRBD1 (5 bases). V shed 1 base and J shed 1 base, with 17 bases lying between them. The CDR3 consists of 18 residues. Per the germline V gene, CDR1 is SGHTA and CDR2 is FQGNSA. CDR3 protein: CASSLGSGRLGAKNIQYF. CDR3 coding DNA: TGTGCCAGCAGCTTAGGTTCAGGGCGATTGGGGGCCAAAAACATTCAGTACTTC.

This clonotype was detected ten times or more. This chain links TRBV6-1 with TRBJ2-7; no definite D call. The CDR3 runs to 14 residues. The germline V gene has CDR1 MNHNS and CDR2 SASEGT. V shed 7 bases and J shed 0 bases, with 13 bases lying between them. CDR3 loop: CASKAAFSSYEQYF. The DNA of the CDR3 is TGTGCCAGCAAGGCGGCATTCAGCTCCTACGAGCAGTACTTC.

This clonotype was found many times. The J gene is TRBJ2-3, the V gene TRBV15; 8 nucleotides agree with TRBD2. The CDR3 contains 16 residues. The V segment lost 1 base and the J segment 2 bases; nucleotides outside the gene matches: 5. Looked up from germline, CDR1 is LNHNV and CDR2 is YYDKDF (reference sequence). The CDR3 nucleotides read TGTGCCACCAGCAGAGCGCGGGGGGCCAACACAGATACGCAGTATTTT. This sequence encodes CATSRARGANTDTQYF.

Turning to this clonotype: A much larger clone lies a single base off, so this may be a read error. This sequence joins TRBV3-1 and TRBJ2-1; a possible D gene is TRBD2 (6 bases). The CDR3 contains 14 residues. Looked up from germline, CDR1 is LGHDT and CDR2 is YNNKEL (reference sequence). Trimming took 8 bases from V and 7 from J, leaving 18 bases between them. The chain's CDR3 is CASEKARGMNEQFF. The CDR3 DNA is TGTGCCAGCGAAAAGGCTCGCGGGATGAATGAGCAGTTCTTC.

This clonotype has at least ten counts. The J gene is TRBJ1-2, the V gene TRBV5-5, with D possibly TRBD1 on 5 matching bases. In germline, CDR1 is SGHKS, CDR2 YYEKEE (reference sequence). CDR3 length equals 14 residues. Trimming took 2 bases from V and 2 from J, leaving 10 bases between them. The CDR3: CASSFGTVNYGYTF. CDR3 in DNA: TGTGCCAGCAGCTTTGGGACTGTGAACTATGGCTACACCTTC. Full variable domain (outside the CDR3, taken from reference TRBV5-5 and TRBJ1-2): DAGVTQSPTHLIKTRGQQVTLRCSPISGHKSVSWYQQVLGQGPQFIFQYYEKEERGRGNFPDRFSARQFPNYSSELNVNALLLGDSALYLCASSFGTVNYGYTFGSGTRLTVV.

This clonotype was counted a few times. This chain joins TRBV29-1 and TRBJ1-2; no clear D. V was cut by 5 bases and J by 8 bases, with 21 bases left in between. The CDR3 loop spans 14 amino acids. Germline CDR1 is SQVTM and CDR2 is ANQGSEA. CDR3 protein: CSVLPQLLGSGYTF. The CDR3 bases are TGCAGCGTTCTACCCCAATTATTGGGGTCCGGCTACACCTTC.

This clonotype was counted a few times. The chain has TRBV3-1 and TRBJ1-2; D ambiguous. Trimming removed 2 bases from V and 4 bases from J, with 11 bases in between. CDR1 and CDR2 from the germline V gene are LGHDT and YNNKEL (reference sequence). This CDR3 is 14 amino acids long. The CDR3 DNA follows: TGTGCCAGCAGCCAATTGGTTTCGTCCTATGGCTACACCTTC. Its translation is CASSQLVSSYGYTF.

In this sample, this clonotype turned up many times. This rearrangement joins TRBV6-1 to TRBJ2-5; TRBD1 aligns across 8 bases. Germline V gene lookup returns CDR1 MNHNS and CDR2 SASEGT. This CDR3 spans 14 amino acids. J was trimmed by 7 bases and V by 2 bases; bases with no gene match: 6. CDR3 bases: TGTGCCAGCAGTGAACAGGACAGGGTGGGGACCCAGTACTTC. Amino acid sequence: CASSEQDRVGTQYF.

The table lists this clonotype with many counts. The chain links TRBV11-1 to TRBJ1-6, with D unclear. The germline V gene has CDR1 SGHAT and CDR2 FQDESV (reference sequence). The CDR3 has 13 amino acids. Trimming left V 2 bases short and J 7 bases short, with 6 bases between. The CDR3 spells CASSLLGNSPLHF. DNA for the CDR3: TGTGCCAGCAGCTTACTTGGCAATTCACCCCTCCACTTT.

This clonotype was detected many times. V gene TRBV29-1 combines with J gene TRBJ2-3; TRBD2 matches at 9 bases. The J segment lost 1 base and the V segment lost 6 bases, leaving 20 bases of the junction unmatched. The germline V gene has CDR1 SQVTM and CDR2 ANQGSEA. The length of the CDR3 is 19 residues. CDR3 protein: CSVGLVLAGPPSGTDTQYF. The CDR3 coding sequence is TGCAGCGTGGGCCTTGTCCTAGCGGGGCCTCCTTCGGGCACAGATACGCAGTATTTT.

The CDR3, as DNA: TGTGCCAGCAGCCTCTCCGGGACATATTACAATGAGCAGTTCTTC. Its translation: CASSLSGTYYNEQFF. J is TRBJ2-1 and V is TRBV6-1; possible D gene TRBD1, 6 bases. This CDR3 contains 15 residues. The V and J ends lost 6 bases and 4 bases respectively, with 16 bases between them. CDR1 is MNHNS and CDR2 is SASEGT in the germline V gene.

Comment on this clonotype: Just one base apart from a much larger clone, this may be a read error. CDR3 protein: CASRADWGRRETQYF. The CDR3 nucleotides read TGTGCCAGCAGGGCTGACTGGGGGCGCCGGGAGACCCAGTACTTC. The chain links TRBV2 to TRBJ2-5, with a weak D call TRBD1 (6 bases). V was shortened by 6 bases and J by 5 bases, with 19 bases between the two germline ends. Germline V CDR1 and CDR2: SNHLY, FYNNEI. This CDR3 contains 15 residues.

V usage is TRBV25-1 and J usage is TRBJ2-2; 8 positions agree with TRBD2. V shed 3 bases, J shed 5 bases, and the junction held 5 bases outside the gene matches. Germline CDR1 is MGHDK and CDR2 is SYGVNS. This CDR3 is built from 15 residues. CDR3: CASSDRTSRTGELFF. Here the CDR3 DNA reads TGTGCCAGCAGTGATCGGACTAGCCGGACCGGGGAGCTGTTTTTT.

There are many counts of this clonotype. The chain joins TRBV10-3 to TRBJ2-3; 11 positions agree with TRBD2. The CDR3 consists of 14 residues. With 10 bases clipped from V and 7 bases from J, the junction kept 10 bases outside the gene matches. The V gene's germline CDR1 is ENHRY and CDR2 SYGVKD. CDR3 sequence: CATIAGGPENTQYF. CDR3 DNA sequence: TGTGCCACTATAGCGGGAGGGCCAGAAAATACGCAGTATTTT.

This clonotype was counted at least ten times. The chain uses TRBV6-5 and TRBJ2-1; D is possibly TRBD1 or TRBD2 (5 bases each). CDR1 is MNHEY, CDR2 SVGAGI, per germline. The CDR3 runs 14 residues. Deletions cut 4 bases from V and 5 bases from J, with 12 bases between. CDR3 sequence reads: CASSWGLANNEQFF. CDR3 sequence (DNA): TGTGCCAGCAGTTGGGGCCTAGCAAACAATGAGCAGTTCTTC.

The chain has TRBV7-6 and TRBJ2-3; 7 bases align to TRBD2. Germline CDR1 SGHVS, CDR2 FNYEAQ. The V and J ends lost 1 base and 3 bases, in that order; junction bases with no gene match: 7. CDR3 length: 16 residues. This CDR3 reads CASSLVGGSFTDTQYF. In DNA, the CDR3 is TGTGCCAGCAGCTTAGTTGGCGGGAGCTTTACAGATACGCAGTATTTT.

This clonotype has at least ten counts. The genes are TRBV7-9 and TRBJ2-1; unclear D gene. The germline V gene has CDR1 SEHNR and CDR2 FQNEAQ (reference sequence). CDR3 size: 15 residues. V was shortened by 5 bases and J by 2 bases, with 13 bases between the two germline ends. This CDR3 reads CASSLYSGTYNEQFF. The CDR3 DNA reads TGTGCCAGCAGCCTCTATTCGGGTACCTACAATGAGCAGTTCTTC. Supplemented by reference TRBV7-9 and TRBJ2-1, the full variable domain reads DTGVSQNPRHKITKRGQNVTFRCDPISEHNRLYWYRQTLGQGPEFLTYFQNEAQLEKSRLLSDRFSAERPKGSFSTLEIQRTEQGDSAMYLCASSLYSGTYNEQFFGPGTRLTVL.

Ten or more counts support this clonotype. The rearrangement uses TRBV29-1 and TRBJ2-5; the match to TRBD2 covers 8 bases. The CDR3 extends over 16 amino acids. V shed 6 bases, J shed 7 bases, and the junction held 19 bases outside the gene matches. CDR1 is SQVTM and CDR2 is ANQGSEA in the germline V gene. CDR3 residues: CSVHGNPAGVTGTQYF. CDR3 sequence (DNA): TGCAGCGTCCACGGGAACCCAGCGGGGGTCACGGGGACCCAGTACTTC.

This clonotype showed up many times. This chain links TRBV6-5 with TRBJ1-1; D unclear. The CDR3 runs to 14 residues. V was cut by 1 base and J by 2 bases, with 8 bases left in between. Per germline, CDR1 MNHEY and CDR2 SVGAGI. CDR3 nucleotides: TGTGCCAGCAGTTACTATTCGGGAAACACTGAAGCTTTCTTT. Encoded protein: CASSYYSGNTEAFF.

This clonotype appeared many times. The chain joins TRBV20-1 to TRBJ2-3; no clear D. This CDR3 is built from 13 residues. CDR1 and CDR2 from the germline V gene are DFQATT and SNEGSKA (reference sequence). The germline V and J ends were trimmed by 2 bases and 4 bases, with 10 bases remaining between them. CDR3 nucleotide sequence: TGCAGTGCTAGAAAAAATCTGGCAGATACGCAGTATTTT. Its protein product is CSARKNLADTQYF.

V and J are TRBV15 and TRBJ2-2; TRBD1 is a possible D gene (6 bases). The V gene lost 2 bases and the J gene lost 6 bases, with 10 bases spanning the gap. CDR1 is LNHNV, CDR2 YYDKDF, per germline (reference sequence). The CDR3 is 14 amino acids. The CDR3: CATSRKGGPGELFF. In nucleotides, the CDR3 is TGTGCCACCAGCAGAAAAGGGGGTCCCGGGGAGCTGTTTTTT.

This clonotype was recorded at least ten times. The J gene is TRBJ1-2, the V gene TRBV27; 9 nucleotides align to TRBD1. CDR3 length equals 17 residues. The trim removed 3 bases at V and 0 bases at J, leaving 8 bases unmatched. In germline, CDR1 is MNHEY, CDR2 SMNVEV (reference sequence). CDR3 region: CASSFVTGGITNYGYTF. Here the CDR3 DNA reads TGTGCCAGCAGTTTTGTAACAGGGGGCATAACTAACTATGGCTACACCTTC.